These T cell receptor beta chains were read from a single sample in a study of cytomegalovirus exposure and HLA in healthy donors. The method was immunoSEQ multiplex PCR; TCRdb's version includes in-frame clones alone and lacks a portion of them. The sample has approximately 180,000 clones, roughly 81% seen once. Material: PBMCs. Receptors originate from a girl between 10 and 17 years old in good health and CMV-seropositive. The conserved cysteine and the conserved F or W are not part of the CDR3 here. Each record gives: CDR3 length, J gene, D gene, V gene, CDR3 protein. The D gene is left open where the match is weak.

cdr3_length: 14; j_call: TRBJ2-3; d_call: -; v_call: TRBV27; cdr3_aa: ASSAEAGRFADTQY
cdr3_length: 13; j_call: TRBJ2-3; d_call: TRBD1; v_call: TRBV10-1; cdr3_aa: ASSDRTGGTDTQY
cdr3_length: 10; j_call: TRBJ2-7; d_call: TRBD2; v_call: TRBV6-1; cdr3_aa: ASSELPSGEY
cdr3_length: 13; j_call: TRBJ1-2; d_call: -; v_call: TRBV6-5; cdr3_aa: ASSYRRQGTMGYT
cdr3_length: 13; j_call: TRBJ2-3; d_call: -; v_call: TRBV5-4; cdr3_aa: ASSLAGFLKDTQY
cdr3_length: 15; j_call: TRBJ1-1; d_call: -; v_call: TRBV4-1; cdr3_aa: ASSQRMASNPGTEAF
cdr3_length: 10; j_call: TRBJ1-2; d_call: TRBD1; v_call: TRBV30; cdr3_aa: AWDRGGNGYT
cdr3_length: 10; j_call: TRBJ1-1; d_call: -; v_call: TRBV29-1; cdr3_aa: SVGAGNTEAF
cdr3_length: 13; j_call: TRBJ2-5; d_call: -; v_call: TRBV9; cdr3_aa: ASSEAGAPQETQY
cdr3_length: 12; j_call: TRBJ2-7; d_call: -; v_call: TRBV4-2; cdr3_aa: ASSLRQASYEQY
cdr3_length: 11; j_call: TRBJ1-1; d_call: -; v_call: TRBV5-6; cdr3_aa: ASVGGGNTEAF
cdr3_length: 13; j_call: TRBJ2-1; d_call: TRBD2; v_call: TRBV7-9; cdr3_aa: ASSLKASGYNEQF
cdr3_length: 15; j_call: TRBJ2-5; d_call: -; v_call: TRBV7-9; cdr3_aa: ASSFRGAGAIAETQY
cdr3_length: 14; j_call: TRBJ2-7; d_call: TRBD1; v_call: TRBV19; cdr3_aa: ASSTDTGGLIYEQY
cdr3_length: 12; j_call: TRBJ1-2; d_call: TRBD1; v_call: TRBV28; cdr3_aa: ASSASDRDYGYT
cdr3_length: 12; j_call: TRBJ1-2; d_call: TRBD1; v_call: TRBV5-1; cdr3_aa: ASSLQGADYGYT
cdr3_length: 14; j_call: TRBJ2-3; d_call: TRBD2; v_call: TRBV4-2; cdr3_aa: ASSRGLAGVTDTQY
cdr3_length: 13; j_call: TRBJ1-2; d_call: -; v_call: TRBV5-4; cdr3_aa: ASRAQTDIFYGYT
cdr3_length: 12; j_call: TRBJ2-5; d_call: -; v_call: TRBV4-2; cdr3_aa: ASSQAQGQETQY
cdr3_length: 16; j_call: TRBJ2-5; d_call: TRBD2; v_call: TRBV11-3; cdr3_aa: ASSLAAVLAGRKETQY
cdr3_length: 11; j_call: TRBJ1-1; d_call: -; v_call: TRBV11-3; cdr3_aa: ASSSTVNTEAF